Shown below are 32 T cell receptor beta chains from a single sample sequenced in a study of T-cell reconstitution after alpha-beta-depleted transplantation in children. Researchers prepared the TCRbeta library using unique molecular identifiers, the study reports. TCRdb reprocessed the PCR reads via MiXCR and lists one record per CDR3 protein. In the table there are some 530,000 distinct CDR3 sequences, approximately 13% of which are singletons. The sample consisted of PBMCs from the stem cell graft donor, taken from the stem cell graft. These receptors were collected from a human donor who donated a stem cell graft to a child with combined immunodeficiency.

This clonotype was observed many times. CDR3 DNA sequence: TGCGCCAGCAGCCAAGCTACAGGTGGGGTGTCCGGGGAGCTGTTTTTT. This sequence encodes CASSQATGGVSGELFF. This chain uses TRBV4-3 with TRBJ2-2, with a possible D match to TRBD1 (5 bases). This CDR3 comprises 16 residues. Deletions cut 1 base from V and 6 bases from J, with 15 bases between. Germline lookup yields CDR1 LGHNA and CDR2 YSLEER.

The V gene is TRBV4-3, the J gene TRBJ2-7; D possibly uses TRBD1 or TRBD2 (5 bases each). Germline V gene data show CDR1 as LGHNA and CDR2 as YSLEER. The V and J ends lost 3 bases and 3 bases respectively, with 15 bases between them. There are 15 residues in the CDR3. The CDR3 sequence is CASSHLGTGFYEQYF. CDR3 DNA: TGCGCCAGCAGCCATCTCGGGACGGGATTCTACGAGCAGTACTTC.

This clonotype came up a few times. This rearrangement joins TRBV4-1 to TRBJ2-2, with 15 bases that match TRBD2. This CDR3 spans 22 amino acids. V shed 2 bases, J shed 4 bases, and the junction held 17 bases outside the gene matches. The germline V gene encodes CDR1 MGHRA and CDR2 YSYEKL. As DNA, the CDR3 is TGCGCCAGCAGCCAAAGCTCAGGGCCAAACGGGACTAGCGGGAGGAGCACCGGGGAGCTGTTTTTT. It codes for CASSQSSGPNGTSGRSTGELFF.

This chain connects TRBV6-5 to TRBJ2-5; 7 bases match TRBD1. The germline V gene encodes CDR1 MNHEY and CDR2 SVGAGI. J gave up 2 bases and V 2 bases, and 5 bases lay outside the gene matches. The CDR3 has 15 amino acids. CDR3 sequence: CASSYAQTGQETQYF. The CDR3 nucleotides read TGTGCCAGCAGTTACGCCCAGACAGGGCAAGAGACCCAGTACTTC.

The rearrangement joins TRBV12-3 or TRBV12-4 to TRBJ2-1; 8 nucleotides line up with TRBD2. J was trimmed by 16 bases and V by 3 bases; bases with no gene match: 11. This CDR3 contains 13 residues. CDR3 loop: CASSFAAGGGFFF. The CDR3 bases are TGTGCCAGCAGTTTTGCGGCGGGCGGGGGGTTTTTCTTC.

This clonotype was counted only a few times. This sequence joins TRBV10-3 and TRBJ2-7, with TRBD2 matching over 7 bases. Germline CDR1 is ENHRY and CDR2 is SYGVKD. The V gene end was trimmed by 0 bases and the J gene end by 5 bases; junction bases not matched to a gene: 7. This CDR3 is 15 amino acids long. The CDR3 nucleotides read TGTGCCATCAGTGAGTCGGGGACTACGCACAACGAGCAGTACTTC. Its protein is CAISESGTTHNEQYF.

In its sample, this clonotype was seen a few times. The chain is built from TRBV2 and TRBJ2-7; a possible D gene is TRBD2 (5 bases). Germline V gives CDR1 SNHLY, CDR2 FYNNEI. The CDR3 has 12 amino acids. V gave up 10 bases and J gave up 4 bases, with 14 bases separating them. The CDR3 loop is CATETTRYEQYF. The CDR3 DNA reads TGTGCCACTGAGACTACCCGATACGAGCAGTACTTC.

This clonotype was observed a few times. The chain links TRBV7-2 to TRBJ2-1; D unresolved. The CDR3 sequence is 13 residues long. The germline V and J ends were trimmed by 6 bases and 3 bases, with 9 bases remaining between them. Germline V CDR1 and CDR2: SGHTA, FQGNSA. CDR3 coding DNA: TGTGCCAGCAGACCGCGAAACTACAATGAGCAGTTCTTC. Translation gives CASRPRNYNEQFF.

This clonotype was seen only a few times. The rearrangement links TRBV7-6 to TRBJ2-5; D perhaps matches TRBD2 (6 bases). Germline CDR1 and CDR2: SGHVS and FNYEAQ. The CDR3 runs 15 residues. Trimming stripped 7 bases from V and 3 bases from J, with 18 bases between. The CDR3 coding sequence is TGTGCCAGCACCCTAAGGCGGGGAACAGAAGAGACCCAGTACTTC. Protein product: CASTLRRGTEETQYF.

A few counts support this clonotype. The chain uses TRBV12-3 or TRBV12-4 and TRBJ2-3; unclear D gene. The CDR3 totals 17 residues. V gave up 5 bases and J gave up 3 bases, with 21 bases separating them. CDR3 protein: CASSGPSDTLLTDTQYF. CDR3 DNA sequence: TGTGCCAGCAGTGGCCCCTCCGACACGCTCCTGACAGATACGCAGTATTTT.

This clonotype was recorded many times. The chain joins TRBV20-1 to TRBJ1-2; 8 bases agree with TRBD1. V shed 4 bases, J shed 4 bases, and the junction held 11 bases outside the gene matches. The germline gives CDR1 DFQATT, CDR2 SNEGSKA (reference sequence). This CDR3 has 15 residues. The DNA of the CDR3 is TGCAGTGCTAAAAGACAGGGGTCCAAGGGCTATGGCTACACCTTC. It codes for CSAKRQGSKGYGYTF.

The rearrangement joins TRBV30 to TRBJ2-1, with 11 bases identical to TRBD2. CDR1 and CDR2 from the germline V gene are GTSNPN and SVGIG (reference sequence). The CDR3 has 15 residues. After removal of 0 bases from V and 4 bases from J, the junction contained 2 bases not matched to a gene. CDR3 in DNA: TGTGCCTGGAGTGTGGGACTAGCGGCTTACAATGAGCAGTTCTTC. Translating gives CAWSVGLAAYNEQFF. The full variable domain, its missing parts supplied by reference TRBV30 and TRBJ2-1, is SQTIHQWPATLVQPVGSPLSLECTVEGTSNPNLYWYRQAAGRGLQLLFYSVGIGQISSEVPQNLSASRPQDRQFILSSKKLLLSDSGFYLCAWSVGLAAYNEQFFGPGTRLTVL.

This clonotype was counted at least ten times. J is TRBJ1-2 and V is TRBV6-5; D unclear. The length of the CDR3 is 15 residues. Germline lookup yields CDR1 MNHEY and CDR2 SVGAGI. Trimming cost V 2 bases and J 8 bases, with 18 bases left between them. The CDR3 sequence: CASSYGRASANGYTF. The CDR3 DNA sequence: TGTGCCAGCAGTTACGGGCGGGCCAGCGCCAACGGCTACACCTTC.

This clonotype occurred many times. This sequence joins TRBV27 and TRBJ2-7; 15 nucleotides match TRBD2. The CDR3 loop spans 17 amino acids. V trimming: 1 base; J trimming: 4 bases; junction bases outside the gene matches: 5. Germline V gives CDR1 MNHEY, CDR2 SMNVEV (reference sequence). This CDR3 reads CASSLYYGTSGRYEQYF. The CDR3 DNA follows: TGTGCCAGCAGTTTATATTACGGGACTAGCGGGAGGTACGAGCAGTACTTC.

This clonotype was seen many times. The rearrangement links TRBV29-1 to TRBJ2-7, with TRBD2 as a possible D gene (5 bases). This CDR3 region has 11 residues. Germline loops: CDR1 SQVTM, CDR2 ANQGSEA. The V gene lost 8 bases and the J gene lost 5 bases, with 13 bases spanning the gap. The CDR3: CSLRLGDEQYF. Here the CDR3 DNA reads TGCAGCCTCCGCCTCGGGGACGAGCAGTACTTC.

This chain joins TRBV5-1 and TRBJ2-1; 11 bases map to TRBD2. CDR3 size: 17 residues. V lost 1 base, J lost 5 bases, and 8 bases stayed unmatched. Germline lookup yields CDR1 SGHRS and CDR2 YFSETQ. The CDR3, as DNA: TGCGCCAGCAGCTTGTGGCTAGCGGGGGGTAGAAACAATGAGCAGTTCTTC. Translated: CASSLWLAGGRNNEQFF.

This clonotype has only a few counts. The chain recombines TRBV27 with TRBJ2-5; D possibly corresponds to TRBD2 (6 bases). The CDR3 is 14 residues long. Trimming cost V 11 bases and J 7 bases, with 23 bases left between them. CDR1 and CDR2 from the germline V gene are MNHEY and SMNVEV (reference sequence). The CDR3 DNA is TGTGCCGGAACGCCTACGGGGGAACGATGGACCCAGTACTTC. Residues: CAGTPTGERWTQYF.

This clonotype appeared many times. CDR3 residues: CASSLMAGTFNTEAFF. The DNA for the CDR3 is TGTGCCAGCAGCTTAATGGCGGGGACGTTTAACACTGAAGCTTTCTTT. The chain has TRBV7-3 and TRBJ1-1; weak D call: TRBD1 (5 bases). The V gene's germline CDR1 is SGHTA and CDR2 FQGTGA. There are 16 residues in the CDR3. Between the trimmed V and J ends, which lost 1 base and 2 bases, there was a span of 14 bases.

This clonotype was counted many times. J is TRBJ2-7 and V is TRBV6-1; 9 bases agree with TRBD2. There are 15 residues in the CDR3. J was trimmed by 8 bases and V by 6 bases; bases with no gene match: 14. Looked up from germline, CDR1 is MNHNS and CDR2 is SASEGT. The CDR3 DNA sequence: TGTGCCAGCAGATTTAGGGGACTAGCACAAGAGAAGCAGTACTTC. Its translation is CASRFRGLAQEKQYF.

J is TRBJ2-5 and V is TRBV6-2 or TRBV6-3; D is ambiguous. Germline CDR1 and CDR2: MNHEY and SVGEGT. This CDR3 comprises 14 residues. The V gene lost 2 bases and the J gene lost 2 bases, with 9 bases spanning the gap. The CDR3 bases are TGTGCCAGCAGTTACCCAAATGGACAAGAGACCCAGTACTTC. Protein product: CASSYPNGQETQYF.

This clonotype has just a few counts. J is TRBJ1-5 and V is TRBV27, with D hard to call. V was pared by 2 bases and J by 9 bases, with 11 bases between. CDR1 is MNHEY, CDR2 SMNVEV, per germline (reference sequence). This CDR3 region has 13 residues. The CDR3 loop reads CASSLNTMGPQHF. The CDR3 bases are TGTGCCAGCAGTTTAAACACCATGGGGCCCCAGCATTTT.

This clonotype appeared a few times. The V gene is TRBV24-1, the J gene TRBJ1-5, with no clear D. The germline V gene has CDR1 KGHDR and CDR2 SFDVKD. The length of the CDR3 is 17 residues. V was shortened by 5 bases and J by 4 bases, with 20 bases between the two germline ends. The CDR3 protein is CATSVPPAHKKNQPQHF. The CDR3 bases are TGTGCCACCAGTGTCCCCCCGGCTCACAAAAAGAATCAGCCCCAGCATTTT.

The rearrangement uses TRBV19 and TRBJ1-1, with 7 bases lining up with TRBD1. CDR1 and CDR2 (germline): LNHDA, SQIVND (reference sequence). The V segment lost 1 base and the J segment 5 bases; nucleotides outside the gene matches: 7. This CDR3 is built from 15 residues. CDR3 sequence reads: CASSIVVQGTTEAFF. The CDR3, as DNA: TGTGCCAGTAGTATAGTTGTACAGGGGACGACTGAAGCTTTCTTT.

The chain combines TRBV15 with TRBJ2-1; D is tentatively TRBD1 or TRBD2 (6 bases each). This CDR3 has 19 amino acids. Between the trimmed V and J ends, which lost 3 bases and 4 bases, there was a span of 25 bases. Germline values: CDR1 LNHNV, CDR2 YYDKDF (reference sequence). CDR3 protein: CATSSLGLSRGATYNEQFF. The CDR3 DNA reads as TGTGCCACCAGCAGTTTAGGGTTAAGTAGGGGGGCAACTTACAATGAGCAGTTCTTC.

In this sample, this clonotype turned up many times. The gene calls are TRBV28 and TRBJ2-7; 7 bases fit TRBD1. The CDR3 runs 17 residues. CDR1 and CDR2 (germline): MDHEN, SYDVKM. V shed 5 bases and J 1 base; nucleotides not matched to a gene: 14. For the CDR3, the DNA is TGTGCCAGCAGTCCTTATGGGGGACAGTTTACATCCTACGAGCAGTACTTC. This translates into CASSPYGGQFTSYEQYF.

This clonotype was seen repeatedly, ten times or more. V gene TRBV20-1 combines with J gene TRBJ1-2, with a possible D match to TRBD1 (5 bases). Trimming pared 5 bases from V and 5 bases from J, leaving 12 bases between. Germline V gene lookup returns CDR1 DFQATT and CDR2 SNEGSKA (reference sequence). The length of the CDR3 is 12 residues. For the CDR3, the DNA is TGCAGTGCTCCCCCAGACAGATATGGCTACACCTTC. It codes for CSAPPDRYGYTF.

The rearrangement joins TRBV7-8 to TRBJ2-1; 9 positions match TRBD2. J was trimmed by 4 bases and V by 2 bases; bases with no gene match: 9. This CDR3 contains 17 residues. CDR1 SGHVS and CDR2 FQNEAQ come from the germline V gene. The CDR3, as DNA: TGTGCCAGCAGCTTAATCCGGGGGACTAGCAAATACAATGAGCAGTTCTTC. Translation gives CASSLIRGTSKYNEQFF.

In its sample, this clonotype was seen a few times. This chain joins TRBV15 and TRBJ2-1; 13 nucleotides align to TRBD2. Germline CDR1 and CDR2: LNHNV and YYDKDF (reference sequence). The CDR3 runs 16 residues. After removal of 3 bases from V and 8 bases from J, the junction contained 7 bases not matched to a gene. CDR3 in DNA: TGTGCCACCAGCAGCACACTAGCGGGAGGGCCACATGAGCAGTTCTTC. Translation: CATSSTLAGGPHEQFF. The full variable domain, its missing parts supplied by reference TRBV15 and TRBJ2-1, is DAMVIQNPRYQVTQFGKPVTLSCSQTLNHNVMYWYQQKSSQAPKLLFHYYDKDFNNEADTPDNFQSRRPNTSFCFLDIRSPGLGDTAMYLCATSSTLAGGPHEQFFGPGTRLTVL.

The CDR3 sequence is CASSYPSSGGREQYF. Here the CDR3 DNA reads TGTGCCAGCAGCTACCCCTCTAGCGGGGGGCGCGAGCAGTACTTC. This chain joins TRBV7-2 and TRBJ2-7; 11 bases align to TRBD2. Looked up from germline, CDR1 is SGHTA and CDR2 is FQGNSA. V shed 4 bases and J 6 bases; nucleotides not matched to a gene: 8. This CDR3 has 15 residues.

This clonotype was detected many times. This sequence joins TRBV12-3 or TRBV12-4 and TRBJ2-5, with a weak D call TRBD2 (6 bases). The CDR3 has 13 amino acids. V was shortened by 4 bases and J by 3 bases, with 9 bases between the two germline ends. The CDR3 sequence: CASSWGGEETQYF. The CDR3 nucleotides read TGTGCCAGCAGTTGGGGAGGAGAAGAGACCCAGTACTTC.

This clonotype was recorded at least ten times. This chain links TRBV12-3 or TRBV12-4 with TRBJ2-7; D unclear. Trimming took off 6 bases at V and 5 bases at J, with 8 bases between the two ends. There are 11 residues in the CDR3. This CDR3 reads CASSSIDEQYF. CDR3 sequence (DNA): TGTGCCAGCAGCTCCATCGACGAGCAGTACTTC.

CDR3 sequence (DNA): TGTGCCAGCAGCTGGAGTAGCGGGGTCCAAGAGACCCAGTACTTC. It is translated as CASSWSSGVQETQYF. The rearrangement uses TRBV7-2 and TRBJ2-5; TRBD2 matches 8 bases. V lost 4 bases and J lost 1; bases outside the gene matches: 5. This CDR3 has 15 amino acids. Germline V gives CDR1 SGHTA, CDR2 FQGNSA. Combining the CDR3 with reference TRBV7-2 and TRBJ2-5 gives the whole variable domain GAGVSQSPSNKVTEKGKDVELRCDPISGHTALYWYRQSLGQGLEFLIYFQGNSAPDKSGLPSDRFSAERTGGSVSTLTIQRTQQEDSAVYLCASSWSSGVQETQYFGPGTRLLVL.